This TCR beta chain stems from a study of T cells in localized non-small cell lung cancer. CDR1 and CDR2 from the germline V gene are SNHLY and FYNNEI. CDR3 size: 15 residues. Trimming left V 4 bases short and J 2 bases short, with 12 bases between. Study-wide points: Median detection of top 100 tumor clones in adjacent lung was around 60 clones.

Profiled with immunoSEQ multiplex PCR; TCRdb holds only in-frame clones, not every one. The profile shows some 35,000 clones, 90% to 95% of them singletons. A note on this clone: What it recognizes is unknown.

The chain links TRBV2 to TRBJ1-5; D may be TRBD1 (5 bases). The clonotype comes from a female donor aged 60 or older with stage I lung adenocarcinoma. Sequences were derived from peripheral blood, sampled before any cancer treatment. The DNA of the CDR3 is TGTGCCAGCAGTGCAGGGAGTTCGGGCAATCAGCCCCAGCATTTT. Protein product: CASSAGSSGNQPQHF. Full variable domain (missing parts from reference TRBV2 and TRBJ1-5): EPEVTQTPSHQVTQMGQEVILRCVPISNHLYFYWYRQILGQKVEFLVSFYNNEISEKSEIFDDQFSVERPDGSNFTLKIRSTKLEDSAMYFCASSAGSSGNQPQHFGDGTRLSIL.